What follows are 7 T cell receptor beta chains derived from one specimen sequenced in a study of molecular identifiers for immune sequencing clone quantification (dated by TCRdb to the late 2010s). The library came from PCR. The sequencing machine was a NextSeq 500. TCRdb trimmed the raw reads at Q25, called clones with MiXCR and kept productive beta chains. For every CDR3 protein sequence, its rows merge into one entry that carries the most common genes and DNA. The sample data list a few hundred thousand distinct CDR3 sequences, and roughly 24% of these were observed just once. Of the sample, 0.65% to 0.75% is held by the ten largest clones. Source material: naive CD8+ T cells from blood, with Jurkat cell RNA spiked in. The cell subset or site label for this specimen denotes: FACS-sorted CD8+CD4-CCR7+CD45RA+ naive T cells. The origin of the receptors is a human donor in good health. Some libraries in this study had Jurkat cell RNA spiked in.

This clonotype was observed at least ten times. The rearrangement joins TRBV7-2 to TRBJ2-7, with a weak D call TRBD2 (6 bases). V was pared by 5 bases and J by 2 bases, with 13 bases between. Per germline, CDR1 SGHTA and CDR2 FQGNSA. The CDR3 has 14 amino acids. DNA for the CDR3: TGTGCCAGCAGCCAAGAGACTAGTACCTACGAGCAGTACTTC. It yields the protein CASSQETSTYEQYF.

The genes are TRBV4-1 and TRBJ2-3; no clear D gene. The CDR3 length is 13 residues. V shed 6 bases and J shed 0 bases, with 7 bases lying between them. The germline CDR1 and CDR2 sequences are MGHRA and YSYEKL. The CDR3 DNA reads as TGCGCCAGCAGTGAGAGAAGCACAGATACGCAGTATTTT. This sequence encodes CASSERSTDTQYF.

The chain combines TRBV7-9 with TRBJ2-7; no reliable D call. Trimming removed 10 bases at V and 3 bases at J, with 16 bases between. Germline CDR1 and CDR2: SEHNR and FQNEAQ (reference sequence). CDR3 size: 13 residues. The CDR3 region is CANPSSYLYEQYF. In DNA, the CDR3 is TGTGCCAACCCAAGTTCCTACCTCTACGAGCAGTACTTC.

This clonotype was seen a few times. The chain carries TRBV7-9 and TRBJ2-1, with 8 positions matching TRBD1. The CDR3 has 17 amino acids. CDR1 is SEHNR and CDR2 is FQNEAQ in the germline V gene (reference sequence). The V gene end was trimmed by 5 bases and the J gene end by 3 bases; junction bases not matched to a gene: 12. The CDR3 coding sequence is TGTGCCAGCAGCCCGGGGACAGGCGCTCCCAACTACAATGAGCAGTTCTTC. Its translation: CASSPGTGAPNYNEQFF.

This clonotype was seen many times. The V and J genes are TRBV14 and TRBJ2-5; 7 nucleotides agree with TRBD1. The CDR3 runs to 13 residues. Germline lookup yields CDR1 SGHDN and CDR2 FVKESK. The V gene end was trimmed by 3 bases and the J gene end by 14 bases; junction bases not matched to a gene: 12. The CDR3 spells CASSQGAGDSSYF. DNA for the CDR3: TGTGCCAGCAGCCAGGGTGCCGGGGACAGCTCCTACTTC.

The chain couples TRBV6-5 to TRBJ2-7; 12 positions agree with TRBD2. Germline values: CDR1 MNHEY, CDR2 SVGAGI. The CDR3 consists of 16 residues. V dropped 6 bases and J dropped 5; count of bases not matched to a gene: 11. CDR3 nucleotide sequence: TGTGCCAGCAGAGCACTAGCGGGGGGCCCTATTAACGAGCAGTACTTC. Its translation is CASRALAGGPINEQYF.

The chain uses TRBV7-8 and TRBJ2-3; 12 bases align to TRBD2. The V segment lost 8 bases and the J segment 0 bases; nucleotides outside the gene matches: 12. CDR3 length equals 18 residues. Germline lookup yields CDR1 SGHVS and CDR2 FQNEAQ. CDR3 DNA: TGTGCCAGCGGTTTGACTAGCGGGGGCACAGGTAGCACAGATACGCAGTATTTT. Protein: CASGLTSGGTGSTDTQYF. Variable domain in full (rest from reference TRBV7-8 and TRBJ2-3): GAGVSQSPRYKVAKRGQDVALRCDPISGHVSLFWYQQALGQGPEFLTYFQNEAQLDKSGLPSDRFFAERPEGSVSTLKIQRTQQEDSAVYLCASGLTSGGTGSTDTQYFGPGTRLTVL.